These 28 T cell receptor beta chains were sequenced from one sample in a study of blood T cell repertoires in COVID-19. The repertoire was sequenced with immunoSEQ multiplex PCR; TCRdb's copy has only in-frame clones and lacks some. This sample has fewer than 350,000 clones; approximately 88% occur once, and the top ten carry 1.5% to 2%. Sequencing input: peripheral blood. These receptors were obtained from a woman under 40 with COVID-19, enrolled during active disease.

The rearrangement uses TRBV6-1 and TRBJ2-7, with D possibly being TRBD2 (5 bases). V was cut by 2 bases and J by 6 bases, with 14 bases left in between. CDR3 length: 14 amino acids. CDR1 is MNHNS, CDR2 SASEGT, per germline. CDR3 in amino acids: CASSEPFTSGEQYF. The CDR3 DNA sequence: TGTGCCAGCAGTGAACCCTTTACCAGCGGCGAGCAGTACTTC.

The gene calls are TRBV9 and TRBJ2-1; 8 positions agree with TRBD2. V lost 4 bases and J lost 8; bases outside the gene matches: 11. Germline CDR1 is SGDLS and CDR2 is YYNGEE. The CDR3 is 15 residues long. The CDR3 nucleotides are TGTGCCAGCAGCCCGGGGGGGGGCACGGGTCATGAGCAGTTCTTC. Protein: CASSPGGGTGHEQFF.

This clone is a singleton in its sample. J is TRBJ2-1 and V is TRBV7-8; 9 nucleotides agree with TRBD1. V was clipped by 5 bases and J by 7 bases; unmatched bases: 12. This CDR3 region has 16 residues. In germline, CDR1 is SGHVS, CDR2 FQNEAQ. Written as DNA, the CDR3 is TGTGCCAGCAGCCTTCATAAGGGGGACAGGGTAAATGAGCAGTTCTTC. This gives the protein CASSLHKGDRVNEQFF. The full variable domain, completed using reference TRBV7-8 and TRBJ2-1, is GAGVSQSPRYKVAKRGQDVALRCDPISGHVSLFWYQQALGQGPEFLTYFQNEAQLDKSGLPSDRFFAERPEGSVSTLKIQRTQQEDSAVYLCASSLHKGDRVNEQFFGPGTRLTVL.

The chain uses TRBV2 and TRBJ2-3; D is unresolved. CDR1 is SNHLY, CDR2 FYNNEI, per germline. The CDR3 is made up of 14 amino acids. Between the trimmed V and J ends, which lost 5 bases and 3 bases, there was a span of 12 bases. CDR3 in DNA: TGTGCCAGCAGTCTTAGTCGTAAGACAGATACGCAGTATTTT. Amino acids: CASSLSRKTDTQYF.

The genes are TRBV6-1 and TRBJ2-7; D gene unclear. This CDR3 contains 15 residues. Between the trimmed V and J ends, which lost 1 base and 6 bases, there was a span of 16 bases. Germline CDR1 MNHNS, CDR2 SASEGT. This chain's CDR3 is CASSEGRPPEGEQYV. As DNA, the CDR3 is TGTGCCAGCAGTGAAGGCAGGCCCCCCGAAGGCGAGCAGTACGTC.

The CDR3 DNA sequence: TGTGCCAGCAGCTTAGGGAAAGGGGCTAATGAAAAACTGTTTTTT. Protein product: CASSLGKGANEKLFF. The V and J genes are TRBV7-8 and TRBJ1-4; perhaps TRBD1 as D (5 bases). This CDR3 has 15 amino acids. Germline values: CDR1 SGHVS, CDR2 FQNEAQ. V shed 1 base and J shed 3 bases, with 9 bases lying between them.

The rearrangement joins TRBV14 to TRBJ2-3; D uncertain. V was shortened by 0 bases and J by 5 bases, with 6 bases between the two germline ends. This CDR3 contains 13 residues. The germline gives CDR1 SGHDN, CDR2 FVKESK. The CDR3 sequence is CASSQELGDTQYF. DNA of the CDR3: TGTGCCAGCAGCCAAGAACTCGGAGATACGCAGTATTTT.

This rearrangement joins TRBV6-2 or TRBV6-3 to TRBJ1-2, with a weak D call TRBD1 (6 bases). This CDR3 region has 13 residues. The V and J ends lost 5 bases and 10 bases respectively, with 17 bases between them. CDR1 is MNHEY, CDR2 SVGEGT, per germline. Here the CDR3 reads CASSLRQVQDYTF. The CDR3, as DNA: TGTGCCAGCAGTCTACGACAGGTCCAAGACTACACCTTC.

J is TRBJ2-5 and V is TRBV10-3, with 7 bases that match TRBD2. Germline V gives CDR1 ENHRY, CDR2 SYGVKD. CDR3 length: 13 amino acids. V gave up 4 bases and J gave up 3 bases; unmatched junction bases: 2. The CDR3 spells CAISAREEETQYF. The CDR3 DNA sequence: TGTGCCATCAGTGCACGGGAGGAAGAGACCCAGTACTTC.

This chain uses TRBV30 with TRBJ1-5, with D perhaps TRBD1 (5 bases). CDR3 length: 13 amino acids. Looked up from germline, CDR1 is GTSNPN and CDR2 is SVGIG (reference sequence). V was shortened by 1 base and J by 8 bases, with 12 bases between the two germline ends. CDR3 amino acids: CAWSGRRGKPQHF. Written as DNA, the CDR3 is TGTGCCTGGAGTGGTAGGCGGGGGAAGCCCCAGCATTTT.

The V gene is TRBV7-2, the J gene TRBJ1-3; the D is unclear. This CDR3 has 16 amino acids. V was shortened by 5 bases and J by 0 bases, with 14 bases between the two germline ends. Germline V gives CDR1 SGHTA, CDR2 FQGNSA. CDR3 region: CASSHDIQSSGNTIYF. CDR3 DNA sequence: TGTGCCAGCAGCCACGACATCCAGAGCTCTGGAAACACCATATATTTT.

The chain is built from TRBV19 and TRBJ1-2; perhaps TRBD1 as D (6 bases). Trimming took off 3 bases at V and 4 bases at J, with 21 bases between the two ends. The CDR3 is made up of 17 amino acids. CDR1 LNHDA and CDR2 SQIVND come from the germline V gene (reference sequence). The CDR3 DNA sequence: TGTGCCAGTAGTATTAGGCGTTCGGTCGACAGGTCCTATGGCTACACCTTC. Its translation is CASSIRRSVDRSYGYTF.

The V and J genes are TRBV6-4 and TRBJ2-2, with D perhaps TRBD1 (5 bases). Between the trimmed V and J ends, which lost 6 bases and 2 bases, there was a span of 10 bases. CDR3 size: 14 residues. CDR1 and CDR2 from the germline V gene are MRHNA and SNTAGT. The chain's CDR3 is CASREGENTGELFF. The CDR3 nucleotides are TGTGCCAGCAGGGAAGGGGAAAACACCGGGGAGCTGTTTTTT.

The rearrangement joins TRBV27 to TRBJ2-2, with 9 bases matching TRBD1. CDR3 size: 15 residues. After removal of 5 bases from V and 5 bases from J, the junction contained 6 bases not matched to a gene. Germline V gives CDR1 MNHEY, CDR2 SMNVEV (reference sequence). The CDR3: CASSRPGQGTGELFF. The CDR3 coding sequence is TGTGCCAGCAGTCGACCGGGACAGGGTACCGGGGAGCTGTTTTTT.

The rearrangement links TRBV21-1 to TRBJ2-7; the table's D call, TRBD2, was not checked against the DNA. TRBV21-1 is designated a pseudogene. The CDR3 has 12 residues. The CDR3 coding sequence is TGTGCCAGCACACTAAAGTCTGTCGAGCAGTACTTC. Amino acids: CASTLKSVEQYF.

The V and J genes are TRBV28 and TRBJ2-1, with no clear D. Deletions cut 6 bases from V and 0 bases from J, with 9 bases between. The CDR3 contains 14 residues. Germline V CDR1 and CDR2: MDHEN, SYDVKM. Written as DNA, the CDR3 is TGTGCCAGCAGACAACAGAGCTCCTACAATGAGCAGTTCTTC. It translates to CASRQQSSYNEQFF.

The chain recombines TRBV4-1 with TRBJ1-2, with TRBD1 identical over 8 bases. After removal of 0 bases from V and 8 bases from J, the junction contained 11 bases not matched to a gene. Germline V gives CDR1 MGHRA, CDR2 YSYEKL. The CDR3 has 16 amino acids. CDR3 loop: CASSQEEGRGPKGYTF. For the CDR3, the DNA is TGCGCCAGCAGCCAAGAGGAGGGCAGGGGGCCGAAAGGCTACACCTTC.

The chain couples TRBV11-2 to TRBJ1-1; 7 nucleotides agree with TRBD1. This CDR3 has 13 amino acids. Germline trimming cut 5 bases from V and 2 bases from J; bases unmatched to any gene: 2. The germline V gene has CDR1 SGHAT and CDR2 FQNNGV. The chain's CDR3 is CASSQGGNTEAFF. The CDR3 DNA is TGTGCCAGCAGCCAGGGGGGTAACACTGAAGCTTTCTTT.

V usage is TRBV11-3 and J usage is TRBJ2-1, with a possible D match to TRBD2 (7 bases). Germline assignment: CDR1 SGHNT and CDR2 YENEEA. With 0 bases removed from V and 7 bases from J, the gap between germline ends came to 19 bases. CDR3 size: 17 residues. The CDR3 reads CASSLEGRWGGLNEQFF. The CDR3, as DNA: TGTGCCAGCAGCTTAGAGGGCAGATGGGGGGGCCTTAATGAGCAGTTCTTC.

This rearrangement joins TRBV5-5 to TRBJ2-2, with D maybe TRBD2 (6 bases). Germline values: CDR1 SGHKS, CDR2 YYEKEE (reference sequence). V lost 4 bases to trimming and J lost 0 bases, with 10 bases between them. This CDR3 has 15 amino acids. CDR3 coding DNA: TGTGCCAGCAGCGTTACTAGCCCGAACACCGGGGAGCTGTTTTTT. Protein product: CASSVTSPNTGELFF. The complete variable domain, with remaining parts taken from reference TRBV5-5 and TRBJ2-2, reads DAGVTQSPTHLIKTRGQQVTLRCSPISGHKSVSWYQQVLGQGPQFIFQYYEKEERGRGNFPDRFSARQFPNYSSELNVNALLLGDSALYLCASSVTSPNTGELFFGEGSRLTVL.

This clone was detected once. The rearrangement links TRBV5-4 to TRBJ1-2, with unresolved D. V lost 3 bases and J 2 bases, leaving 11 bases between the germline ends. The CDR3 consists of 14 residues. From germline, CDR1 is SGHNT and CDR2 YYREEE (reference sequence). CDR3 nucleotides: TGTGCCAGCAGCTCTCTCCACCTAAACTATGGCTACACCTTC. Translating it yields CASSSLHLNYGYTF.

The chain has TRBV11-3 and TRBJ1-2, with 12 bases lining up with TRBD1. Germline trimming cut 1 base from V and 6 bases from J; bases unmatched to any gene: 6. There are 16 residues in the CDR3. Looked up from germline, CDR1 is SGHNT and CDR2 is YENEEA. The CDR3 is CASSLAPRDRGHGYTF. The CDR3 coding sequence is TGTGCCAGCAGCTTAGCACCAAGGGACAGGGGGCATGGCTACACCTTC.

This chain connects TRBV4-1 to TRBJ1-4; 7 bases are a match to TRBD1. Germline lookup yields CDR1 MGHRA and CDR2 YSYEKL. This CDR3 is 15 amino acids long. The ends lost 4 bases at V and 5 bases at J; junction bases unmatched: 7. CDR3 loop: CASSPRDRRNEKLFF. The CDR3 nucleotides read TGCGCCAGCAGCCCTAGGGACAGACGAAATGAAAAACTGTTTTTT.

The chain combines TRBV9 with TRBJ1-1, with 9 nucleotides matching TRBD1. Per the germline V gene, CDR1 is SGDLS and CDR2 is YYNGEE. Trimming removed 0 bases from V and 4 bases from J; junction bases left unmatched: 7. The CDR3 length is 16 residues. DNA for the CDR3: TGTGCCAGCAGCGTAGAGCGGGACAGGGTTCGCACTGAAGCTTTCTTT. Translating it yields CASSVERDRVRTEAFF.

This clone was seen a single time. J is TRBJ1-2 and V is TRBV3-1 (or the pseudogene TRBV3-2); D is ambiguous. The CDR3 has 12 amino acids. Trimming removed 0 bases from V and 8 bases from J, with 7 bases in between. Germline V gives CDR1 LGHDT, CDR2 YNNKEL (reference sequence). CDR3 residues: CASSQEAGGYTF. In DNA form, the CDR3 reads TGTGCCAGCAGCCAAGAGGCGGGAGGCTACACCTTC.

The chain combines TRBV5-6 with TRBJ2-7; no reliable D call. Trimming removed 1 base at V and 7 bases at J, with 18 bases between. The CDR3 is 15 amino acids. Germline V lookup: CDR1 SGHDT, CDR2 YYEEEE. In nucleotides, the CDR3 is TGTGCCAGCAGCTTGTTTCGGCAGGCCTACGAGGAGCAGTACTTC. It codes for CASSLFRQAYEEQYF.

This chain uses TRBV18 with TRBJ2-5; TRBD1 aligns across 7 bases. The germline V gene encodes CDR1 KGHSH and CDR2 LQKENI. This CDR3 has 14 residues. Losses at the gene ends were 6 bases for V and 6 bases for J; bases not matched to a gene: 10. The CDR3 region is CASSPGQAGKTQYF. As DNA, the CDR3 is TGTGCCAGCTCCCCAGGACAGGCTGGGAAGACCCAGTACTTC.

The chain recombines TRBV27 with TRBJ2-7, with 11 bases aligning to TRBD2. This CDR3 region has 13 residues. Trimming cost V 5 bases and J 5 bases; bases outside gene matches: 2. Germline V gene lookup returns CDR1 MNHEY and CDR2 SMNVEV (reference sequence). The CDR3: CASSISGGDEQYV. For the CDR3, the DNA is TGTGCCAGCAGTATTAGCGGGGGGGACGAGCAGTACGTC.